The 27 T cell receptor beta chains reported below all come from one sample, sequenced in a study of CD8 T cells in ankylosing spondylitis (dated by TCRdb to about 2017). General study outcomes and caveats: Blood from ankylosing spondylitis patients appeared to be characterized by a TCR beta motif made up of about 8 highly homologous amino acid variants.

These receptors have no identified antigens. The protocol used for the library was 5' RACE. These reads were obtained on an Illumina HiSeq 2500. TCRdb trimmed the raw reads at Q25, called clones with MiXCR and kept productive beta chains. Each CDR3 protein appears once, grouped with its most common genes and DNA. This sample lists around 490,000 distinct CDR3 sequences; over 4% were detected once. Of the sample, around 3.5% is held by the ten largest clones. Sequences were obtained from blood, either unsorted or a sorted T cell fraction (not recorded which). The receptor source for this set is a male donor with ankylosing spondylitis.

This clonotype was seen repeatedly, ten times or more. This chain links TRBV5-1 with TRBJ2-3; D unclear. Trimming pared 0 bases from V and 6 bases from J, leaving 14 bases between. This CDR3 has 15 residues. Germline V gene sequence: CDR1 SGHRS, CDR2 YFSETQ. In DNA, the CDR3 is TGCGCCAGCAGCTTGGAAGGGCCTAACTGGGATACGCAGTATTTT. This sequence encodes CASSLEGPNWDTQYF.

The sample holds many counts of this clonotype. CDR3 sequence: CASSKGLAGEADTQYF. The CDR3 bases are TGTGCCAGCAGCAAGGGACTAGCGGGAGAAGCAGATACGCAGTATTTT. The chain has TRBV7-9 and TRBJ2-3, with 14 bases lining up with TRBD2. CDR3 length: 16 residues. J was trimmed by 4 bases and V by 5 bases; bases with no gene match: 5. Germline CDR1 is SEHNR and CDR2 is FQNEAQ (reference sequence).

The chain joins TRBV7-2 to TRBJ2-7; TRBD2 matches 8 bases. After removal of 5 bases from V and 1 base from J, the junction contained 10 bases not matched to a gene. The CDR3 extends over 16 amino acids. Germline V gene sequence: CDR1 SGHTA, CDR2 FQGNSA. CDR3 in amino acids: CASSRPDGGGSYEQYF. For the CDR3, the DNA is TGTGCCAGCAGCCGCCCCGACGGGGGGGGTTCCTACGAGCAGTACTTC.

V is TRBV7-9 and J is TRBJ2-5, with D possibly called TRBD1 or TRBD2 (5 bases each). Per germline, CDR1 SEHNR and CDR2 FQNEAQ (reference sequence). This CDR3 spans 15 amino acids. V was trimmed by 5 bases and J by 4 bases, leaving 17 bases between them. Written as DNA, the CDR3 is TGTGCCAGCAGCCTCATGGGGGAGAGGCGAGAGACCCAGTACTTC. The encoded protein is CASSLMGERRETQYF.

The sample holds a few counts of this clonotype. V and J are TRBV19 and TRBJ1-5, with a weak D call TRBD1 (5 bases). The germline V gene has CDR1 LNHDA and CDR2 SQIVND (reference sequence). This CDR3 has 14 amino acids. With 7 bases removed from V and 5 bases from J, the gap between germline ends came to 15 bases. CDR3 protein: CASNSGAFYQPQHF. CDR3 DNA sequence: TGTGCCAGTAACTCTGGGGCCTTCTATCAGCCCCAGCATTTT.

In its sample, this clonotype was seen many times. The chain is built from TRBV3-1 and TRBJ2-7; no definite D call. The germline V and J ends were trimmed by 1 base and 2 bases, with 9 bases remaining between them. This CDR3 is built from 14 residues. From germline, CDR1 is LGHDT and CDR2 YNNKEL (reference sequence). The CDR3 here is CASSQVWSTYEQYF. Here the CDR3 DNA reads TGTGCCAGCAGCCAAGTTTGGAGCACCTACGAGCAGTACTTC.

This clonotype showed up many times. CDR3 loop: CASRRDRVDEKLFF. CDR3 sequence (DNA): TGTGCCAGCCGCCGGGACAGGGTCGACGAAAAACTGTTTTTT. The J gene is TRBJ1-4, the V gene TRBV2, with 9 nucleotides matching TRBD1. CDR1 and CDR2 from the germline V gene are SNHLY and FYNNEI. Trimming removed 8 bases from V and 8 bases from J; junction bases left unmatched: 9. The CDR3 covers 14 residues.

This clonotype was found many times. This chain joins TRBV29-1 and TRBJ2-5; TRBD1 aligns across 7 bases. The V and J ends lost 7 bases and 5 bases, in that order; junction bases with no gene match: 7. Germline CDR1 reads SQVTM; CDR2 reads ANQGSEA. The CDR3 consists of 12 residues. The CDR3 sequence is CSGLGQIETQYF. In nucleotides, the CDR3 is TGCAGCGGCCTGGGACAGATTGAGACCCAGTACTTC.

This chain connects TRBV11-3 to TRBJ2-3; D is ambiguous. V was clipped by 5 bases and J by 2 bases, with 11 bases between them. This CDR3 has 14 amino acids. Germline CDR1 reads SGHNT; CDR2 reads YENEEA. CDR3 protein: CASSPLGITDTQYF. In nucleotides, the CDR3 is TGTGCCAGCAGCCCCTTGGGTATCACAGATACGCAGTATTTT.

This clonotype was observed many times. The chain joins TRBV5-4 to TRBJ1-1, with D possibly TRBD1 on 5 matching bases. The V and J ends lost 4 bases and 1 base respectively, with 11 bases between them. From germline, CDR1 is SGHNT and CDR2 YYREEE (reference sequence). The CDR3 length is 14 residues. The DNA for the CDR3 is TGTGCCAGCAGCCCCCGCGGGGGGAACACTGAAGCTTTCTTT. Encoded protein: CASSPRGGNTEAFF.

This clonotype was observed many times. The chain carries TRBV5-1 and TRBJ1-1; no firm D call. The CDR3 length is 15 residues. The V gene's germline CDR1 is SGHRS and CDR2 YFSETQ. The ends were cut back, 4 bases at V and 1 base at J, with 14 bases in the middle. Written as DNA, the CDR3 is TGCGCCAGCAGCCTGGGAGGTGACGGGAACACTGAAGCTTTCTTT. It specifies CASSLGGDGNTEAFF. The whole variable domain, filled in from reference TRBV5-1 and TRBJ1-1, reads KAGVTQTPRYLIKTRGQQVTLSCSPISGHRSVSWYQQTPGQGLQFLFEYFSETQRNKGNFPGRFSGRQFSNSRSEMNVSTLELGDSALYLCASSLGGDGNTEAFFGQGTRLTVV.

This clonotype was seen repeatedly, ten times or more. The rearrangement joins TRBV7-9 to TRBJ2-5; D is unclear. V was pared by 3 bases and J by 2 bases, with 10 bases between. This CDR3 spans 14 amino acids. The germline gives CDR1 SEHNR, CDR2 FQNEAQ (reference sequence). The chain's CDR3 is CASSFLPAQETQYF. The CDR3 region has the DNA TGTGCCAGCAGCTTTTTGCCAGCTCAAGAGACCCAGTACTTC.

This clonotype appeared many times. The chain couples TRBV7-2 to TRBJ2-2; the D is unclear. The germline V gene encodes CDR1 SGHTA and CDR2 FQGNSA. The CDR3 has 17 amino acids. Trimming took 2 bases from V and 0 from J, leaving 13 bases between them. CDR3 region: CASSLNGRQANTGELFF. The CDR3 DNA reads TGTGCCAGCAGCTTAAACGGCCGGCAGGCGAACACCGGGGAGCTGTTTTTT. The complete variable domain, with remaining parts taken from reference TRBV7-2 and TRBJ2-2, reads GAGVSQSPSNKVTEKGKDVELRCDPISGHTALYWYRQSLGQGLEFLIYFQGNSAPDKSGLPSDRFSAERTGGSVSTLTIQRTQQEDSAVYLCASSLNGRQANTGELFFGEGSRLTVL.

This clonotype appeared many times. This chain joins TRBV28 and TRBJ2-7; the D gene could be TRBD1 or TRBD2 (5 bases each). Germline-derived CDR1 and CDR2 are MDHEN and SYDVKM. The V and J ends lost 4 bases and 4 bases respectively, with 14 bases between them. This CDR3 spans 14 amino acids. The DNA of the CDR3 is TGTGCCAGCAGTTCGTCGGACGGGGCTTACGAGCAGTACTTC. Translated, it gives CASSSSDGAYEQYF.

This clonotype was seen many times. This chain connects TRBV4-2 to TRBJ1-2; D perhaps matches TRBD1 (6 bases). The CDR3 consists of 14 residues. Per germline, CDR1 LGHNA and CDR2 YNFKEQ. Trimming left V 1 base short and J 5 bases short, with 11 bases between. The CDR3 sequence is CASSQVGGWYGYTF. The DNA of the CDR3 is TGTGCCAGCAGCCAAGTGGGGGGCTGGTATGGCTACACCTTC.

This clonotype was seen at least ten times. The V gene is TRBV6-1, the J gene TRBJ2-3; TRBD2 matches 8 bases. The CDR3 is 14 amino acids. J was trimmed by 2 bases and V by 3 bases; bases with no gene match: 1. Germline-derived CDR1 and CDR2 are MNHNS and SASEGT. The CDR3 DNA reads TGTGCCAGCAGTGACGGGAGGGCCACAGATACGCAGTATTTT. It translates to CASSDGRATDTQYF.

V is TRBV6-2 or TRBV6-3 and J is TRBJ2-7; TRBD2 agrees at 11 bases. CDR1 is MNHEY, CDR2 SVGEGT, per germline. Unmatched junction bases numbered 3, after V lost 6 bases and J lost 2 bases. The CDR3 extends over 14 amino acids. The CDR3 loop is CASSTGLAAYEQYF. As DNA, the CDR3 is TGTGCCAGCAGCACGGGACTAGCGGCCTACGAGCAGTACTTC.

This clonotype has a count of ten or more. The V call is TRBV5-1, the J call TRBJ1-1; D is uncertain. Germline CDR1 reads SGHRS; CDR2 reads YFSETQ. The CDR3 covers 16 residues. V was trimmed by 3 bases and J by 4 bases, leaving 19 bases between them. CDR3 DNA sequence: TGCGCCAGCAGCTCCGAAGTGGAGTCCCGGAGCACTGAAGCTTTCTTT. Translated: CASSSEVESRSTEAFF.

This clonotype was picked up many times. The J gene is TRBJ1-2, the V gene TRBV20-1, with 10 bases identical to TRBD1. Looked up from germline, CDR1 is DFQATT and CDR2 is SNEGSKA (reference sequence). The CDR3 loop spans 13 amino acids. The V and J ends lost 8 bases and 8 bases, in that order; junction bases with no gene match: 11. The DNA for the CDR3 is TGCAGTCATCCGCCGGGACAGGGGATGGGCTACACCTTC. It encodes CSHPPGQGMGYTF.

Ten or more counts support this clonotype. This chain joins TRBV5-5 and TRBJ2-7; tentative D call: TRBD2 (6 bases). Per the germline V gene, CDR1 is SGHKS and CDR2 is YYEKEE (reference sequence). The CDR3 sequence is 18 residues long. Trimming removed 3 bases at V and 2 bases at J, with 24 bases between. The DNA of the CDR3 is TGTGCCAGCAGCTCTACTTATATGACGGGACTGAGCCCCTACGAGCAGTACTTC. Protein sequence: CASSSTYMTGLSPYEQYF.

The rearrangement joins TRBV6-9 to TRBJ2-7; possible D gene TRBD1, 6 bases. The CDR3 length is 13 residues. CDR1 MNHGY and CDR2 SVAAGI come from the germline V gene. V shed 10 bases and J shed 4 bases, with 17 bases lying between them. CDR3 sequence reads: CATTNRERYEQYF. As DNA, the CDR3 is TGTGCCACGACAAACAGGGAAAGGTACGAGCAGTACTTC.

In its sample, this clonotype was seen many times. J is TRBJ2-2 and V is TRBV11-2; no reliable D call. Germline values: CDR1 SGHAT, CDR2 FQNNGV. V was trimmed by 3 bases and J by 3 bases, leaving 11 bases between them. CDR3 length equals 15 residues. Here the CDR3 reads CASSFDPGYTGELFF. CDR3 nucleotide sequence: TGTGCCAGCAGCTTCGATCCGGGTTACACCGGGGAGCTGTTTTTT.

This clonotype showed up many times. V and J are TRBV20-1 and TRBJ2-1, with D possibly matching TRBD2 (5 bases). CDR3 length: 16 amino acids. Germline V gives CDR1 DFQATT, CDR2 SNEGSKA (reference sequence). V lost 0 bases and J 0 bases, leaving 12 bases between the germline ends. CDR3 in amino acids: CSARDGGGSSYNEQFF. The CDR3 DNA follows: TGCAGTGCTAGAGATGGCGGTGGGAGCTCCTACAATGAGCAGTTCTTC.

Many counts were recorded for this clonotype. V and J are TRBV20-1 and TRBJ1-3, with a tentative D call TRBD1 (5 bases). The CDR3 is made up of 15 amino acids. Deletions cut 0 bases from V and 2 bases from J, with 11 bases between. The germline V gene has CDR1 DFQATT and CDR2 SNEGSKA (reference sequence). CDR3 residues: CSARDGRQPGNTIYF. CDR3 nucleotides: TGCAGTGCTAGAGATGGTCGACAGCCTGGAAACACCATATATTTT.

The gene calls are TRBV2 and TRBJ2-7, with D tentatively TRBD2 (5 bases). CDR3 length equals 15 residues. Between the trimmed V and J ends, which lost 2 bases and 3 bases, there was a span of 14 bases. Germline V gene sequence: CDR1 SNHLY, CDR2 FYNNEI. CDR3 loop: CASSENGVAVYEQYF. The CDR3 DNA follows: TGTGCCAGCAGTGAAAACGGGGTGGCAGTCTACGAGCAGTACTTC.

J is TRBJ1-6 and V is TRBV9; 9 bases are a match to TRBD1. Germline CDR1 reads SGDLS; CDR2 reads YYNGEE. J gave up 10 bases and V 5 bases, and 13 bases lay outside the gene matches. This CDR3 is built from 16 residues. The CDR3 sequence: CASSSQRDRAGSPLHF. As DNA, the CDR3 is TGTGCCAGCAGTAGTCAAAGGGACAGGGCAGGCTCACCCCTCCACTTT. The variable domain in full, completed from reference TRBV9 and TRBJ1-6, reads DSGVTQTPKHLITATGQRVTLRCSPRSGDLSVYWYQQSLDQGLQFLIQYYNGEERAKGNILERFSAQQFPDLHSELNLSSLELGDSALYFCASSSQRDRAGSPLHFGNGTRLTVT.

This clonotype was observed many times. CDR3 bases: TGTGCCATCAGTGTGGGACTAGCGGGAGGAGGGGATACGCAGTATTTT. Translation: CAISVGLAGGGDTQYF. The genes are TRBV10-3 and TRBJ2-3; 15 positions agree with TRBD2. The CDR3 loop spans 16 amino acids. V gave up 4 bases and J gave up 6 bases; unmatched junction bases: 5. CDR1 is ENHRY, CDR2 SYGVKD, per germline.